What follows describes a single TCR beta chain. Its target antigen remains unknown. The input lacks base qualities; no much larger clone sits a single base away. In the germline V gene, CDR1 corresponds to SQVTM and CDR2 to ANQGSEA. V is shortened by 4 bases, J by 3 bases, and the region joining them spans 6 bases. Reading from cysteine to phenylalanine, the CDR3 counts 11 amino acids. The retained sequence is limited to the CDR3, 33 bases, with the frame set at the first base. This sample was taken from a study of cytomegalovirus exposure and HLA in healthy donors (TCRdb year 2017). About the full investigation: According to an earlier analysis of 587 of the donors, about 179 million T cells yielded 120 million or so unique TCR beta sequences and about 300 Gb of sequence data. An early release that covered 500 to 800 HLA-typed donors contained approximately 320 gigabases of sequencing data and about 84 million unique TCR sequences. Of the roughly 430 genotyped donors, 65% to 90% fell in the genetic ancestry cluster associated with self-reported Caucasian donors. The aim of the study was to test whether cataloging public T cell receptors could identify signatures of past pathogen exposure. The study used immunosequencing to profile the T cell repertoires of about 670 subjects and linked those repertoires to cytomegalovirus serostatus. In addition to the first cohort of 650 to 750 subjects, a separate validation cohort of 120 different subjects was used. To predict cytomegalovirus infection status, the study combined high-throughput TCR immunosequencing, statistical association of individual TCRs with disease status, and machine learning. A later analysis re-analyzed previously published TCR beta repertoires from roughly 600 donors and added high-resolution HLA genotyping to study TCR occurrence patterns. Rather than using new phenotypic data, the later analysis identified candidate immune exposures from TCR beta sequences and from how often those sequences occurred across donors. An earlier analysis of 587 of the donors used high-throughput TCR beta sequencing to judge whether each TCR beta V gene segment behaved as functional or pseudogenic. Donor age, sex, ethnicity and CMV serostatus were compiled alongside the repertoire data. Genome-wide SNP genotypes for about 65% of the 666 donors were used in a later genetic analysis, which treated that subset as a discovery cohort. Every repertoire in the discovery cohort had been generated on one and the same sequencing platform. HLA typing included class I and class II loci at four-digit resolution. Typing coverage varied by locus: about 629-630 donors for A, B, C, DRB1 and DQB1; under 550 for DQA1; nearly 610 for DPA1; under 490 for DPB1. A handful of DR-DQ haplotypes were handled as single units for association and clustering because linkage in the cohort was strong. On average, roughly 200,000 unique TCR beta nucleotide sequences were sequenced per donor among some 430 genotyped donors of the cohort, with roughly 18% of those sequences being non-productive. Broad study findings and their caveats: In the study, some 160 TCR beta chains were listed as associated with cytomegalovirus. The presence/absence analyses assumed that sequencing depth was roughly uniform across donors, and that assumption may not be true. A later analysis found that TCR association rates varied across HLA loci, with DRB1 alleles showing the most associated TCRs and HLA-C alleles the fewest. According to a later genetic analysis, donors in an Asian-associated ancestry cluster had fewer N-insertions in productive TCRs than the approximately 630-donor mean. Compared with equally common non-associated chains, HLA-associated TCR beta chains in a later analysis were more clonally expanded and had lower generation probabilities. In a later analysis, most CMV-associated TCR beta chains were found to appear HLA-restricted, with HLA associations seemingly driven largely by CMV exposure. According to a later analysis, parvovirus B19, influenza, CMV and Epstein-Barr virus appeared linked to several top co-occurrence clusters. Linkage disequilibrium might explain the correlated functional status among segregating V segments, but an unknown experimental factor could not be ruled out. Because counts were too low, some 16 rarely observed V segments, including chromosome 9 orphons, were excluded from the earlier analysis of about 500 of the donors. The authors suggested that the approach could potentially be extended to other disease states and immunological phenotypes. While some public TCRs were present in many individuals, most TCR sequences turned up only very rarely across donors. In an earlier analysis of some 500 of the donors, most TCR beta V segments appeared in productive rearrangements about 90% or about 30% of the time, broadly matching IMGT annotations. In this cohort, only TCR beta chains were sequenced, and detectable features were limited by the absence of alpha or paired-chain data. Three of the identified cytomegalovirus-associated TCR beta chains were confirmed in vitro to be specific for cytomegalovirus antigens. HLA typing was unavailable for some donors at each locus, so association tests used only the typed subset. When HLA alleles, especially DR and DQ, strongly co-occurred, attributing TCR associations to individual alleles was difficult. At a false discovery rate of 0.05, a later analysis linked around 15,000 TCR beta sequences to specific HLA alleles. A group of highly shared sequence variants was considered likely to be a technical artifact of the sequencing pipeline. CMV serostatus was the only immune exposure information available for the cohort. Cytomegalovirus status was reported to be diagnosed by the classifier with high specificity and sensitivity in both the original and validation cohorts. V-gene and J-gene trimming of TCR beta chains was associated with a missense DCLRE1C variant in a later genetic analysis, and the association was replicated in an independent cohort. A further reported finding was that TCR beta sequences accurately predicted the HLA-A and HLA-B alleles for most subjects in the first cohort. Some IMGT-functional V segments, including TRBV6-2 and TRBV6-3, could not be told apart with the 87-base-pair reads, so those segments were excluded.

Receptor libraries were prepared by the immunoSEQ multiplex PCR assay. For the multiplex PCR, a mixture combining 60 forward primers for TCR Vbeta segments and 13 reverse primers for TCR Jbeta segments was used. A multiplex PCR assay on genomic DNA amplified the CDR3 region of rearranged TCR beta genes. Amplified TCR beta libraries were sequenced as 87-base-pair reads on the Illumina HiSeq System. In the paper's pipeline: In a later analysis, roughly 80 million unique TCR beta chains were counted across the roughly 700 repertoires, and roughly 11 million of these chains were shared by at least two donors. Raw reads were error-corrected and collapsed into unique sequences by a nearest-neighbor algorithm in which closely related sequences were merged to remove PCR and sequencing errors. CDR3 sequences were aligned to IMGT reference sequences to assign V, D and J gene segments. For a sequence to be retained, a match of at least six nucleotides was required to both a V gene segment and a J gene segment. Rearrangements were classified as productive when the CDR3 lacked stop codons and remained in frame with V and J, and all other rearrangements were classified as non-productive. CDR3 was defined according to IMGT convention as the region running from the second conserved V-encoded cysteine to the conserved J-encoded phenylalanine. Sequences without an unambiguous match to a single V gene segment were excluded from the earlier analysis of approximately 600 of the donors. In an earlier analysis of several hundred of the donors, a V segment was called functional when productive rearrangements were above 56.7%, and segregating when the standard deviation between donors exceeded 5%. To diagnose cytomegalovirus status from the catalog of TCR beta chain sequences, a statistical classification framework was built. In a later analysis, TCR nucleotide sequences were compared against IMGT/GENE-DB human TR gene sequences so that V and J genes could be assigned. The TCRdist pipeline was used in a later analysis to assign CDR3 sequences and most-parsimonious VDJ recombination scenarios. A later analysis defined each TCR beta chain by its CDR3 amino acid sequence plus V-gene family, and excluded reads lacking a unique V-gene family. A later analysis removed 500 to 600 highly shared, low-generation-probability nucleotide sequences to deal with suspected cross-contamination and a sequencing artifact. A later analysis calculated a clonal expansion index for each public chain from normalized within-repertoire ranks of inferred template counts. In a later analysis, generation probabilities were computed using a VDJ recombination model fitted to out-of-frame rearrangements, and the results were checked against IGoR. Hypergeometric tests were used in a later analysis to score TCR-TCR, TCR-HLA and TCR-CMV co-occurrence, with a repertoire-size bias correction applied to the TCR pairs. To estimate false discovery rates, a later analysis permuted the HLA or CMV assignments 20 times. In a later analysis, co-occurring TCRs were grouped with DBSCAN, and TCRdist sequence similarity was added when clustering was performed within HLA-allele-positive subsets. For co-occurrence clustering, repertoires with fewer than 30,000 or more than 120,000 public chains were excluded, along with five repertoires with anomalous nucleotide sharing. The table was pulled from immuneACCESS by TCRdb, which kept in-frame rearrangements only. Such tables lose some clones; where checked, under half of the loss comes from unresolved V genes, and the rest has no known cause. That table supplies the V and J calls and clone size; D and trimming were determined from the DNA. A total of tens of thousands of clones appear in this sample, 74% of them only once. 6.3% of the sample lies in the top ten.

The cohort consisted of 670 or so healthy bone marrow donors. Cohort members were all nominally healthy when sampled, although unrecorded immune exposures were likely present. The donor tested CMV seronegative and was one of the 352 seronegative cohort members. Every donor gave a peripheral blood sample, and the peripheral blood mononuclear cells from that sample were used for TCR beta sequencing. The Qiagen DNeasy Blood Extraction Kit was used to extract genomic DNA from the blood cell samples. The specimen was PBMCs. This chain joins TRBV29-1 to TRBJ1-1, with the D segment identity uncertain. This TCR was recovered from a man aged 25 to 40 in good health and CMV-seronegative. The nucleotide sequence is TGCAGCGTTGCTTTCCACACTGAAGCTTTCTTT. The encoded protein is CSVAFHTEAFF. The entire variable domain, with the stretches around the CDR3 drawn from the reference TRBV29-1 and TRBJ1-1 proteins, is SAVISQKPSRDICQRGTSLTIQCQVDSQVTMMFWYRQQPGQSLTLIATANQGSEATYESGFVIDKFPISRPNLTFSTLTVSNMSPEDSSIYLCSVAFHTEAFFGQGTRLTVV.